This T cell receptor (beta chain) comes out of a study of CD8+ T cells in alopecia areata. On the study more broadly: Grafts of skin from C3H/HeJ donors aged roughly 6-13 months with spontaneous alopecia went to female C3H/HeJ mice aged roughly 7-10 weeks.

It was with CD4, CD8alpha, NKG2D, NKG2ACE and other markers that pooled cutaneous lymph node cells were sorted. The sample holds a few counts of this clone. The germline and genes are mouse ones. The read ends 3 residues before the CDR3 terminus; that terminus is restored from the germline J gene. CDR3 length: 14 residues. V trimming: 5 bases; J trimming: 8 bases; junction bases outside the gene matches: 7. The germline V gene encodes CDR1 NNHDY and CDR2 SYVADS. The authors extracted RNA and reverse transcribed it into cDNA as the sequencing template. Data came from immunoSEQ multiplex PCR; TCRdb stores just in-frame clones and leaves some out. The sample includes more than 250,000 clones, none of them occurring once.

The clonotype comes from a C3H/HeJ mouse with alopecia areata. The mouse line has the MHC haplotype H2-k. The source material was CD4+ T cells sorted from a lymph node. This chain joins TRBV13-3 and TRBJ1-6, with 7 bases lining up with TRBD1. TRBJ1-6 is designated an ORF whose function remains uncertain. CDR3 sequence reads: CASRPQGRDSPLYF. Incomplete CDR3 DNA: TGTGCCAGCAGACCACAGGGGAGGGATTCGCCC.